The source of this T cell receptor beta chain is a study of cytomegalovirus exposure and HLA in healthy donors. The overall study: An analysis done earlier identified more than 90 million unique TCR beta sequences from around 180 million T cells.

The germline V gene encodes CDR1 ENHRY and CDR2 SYGVKD. J was trimmed by 7 bases and V by 2 bases; bases with no gene match: 6. This CDR3 has 15 residues. Points from the study as a whole: Associated with cytomegalovirus, according to the listing, were 150 to 200 TCR beta chains. With DRB1 most and HLA-C fewest, TCR association rates differed between HLA loci in a later analysis.

For this clone: What it binds is not known.

Vbeta (60) and Jbeta (13) primers were used in the PCR. Sequenced by immunoSEQ multiplex PCR; TCRdb stores in-frame clones only, minus some. This table holds 88,000 or so clones, approximately 65% found once. The specimen sequenced was PBMCs. The genes are TRBV10-3 and TRBJ2-1; 9 nucleotides match TRBD1. The receptor was isolated from a male donor in good health and CMV-seropositive. The CDR3: CAISEDRGAGNEQFF. In DNA form, the CDR3 reads TGTGCCATCAGTGAGGACAGGGGGGCTGGTAATGAGCAGTTCTTC.